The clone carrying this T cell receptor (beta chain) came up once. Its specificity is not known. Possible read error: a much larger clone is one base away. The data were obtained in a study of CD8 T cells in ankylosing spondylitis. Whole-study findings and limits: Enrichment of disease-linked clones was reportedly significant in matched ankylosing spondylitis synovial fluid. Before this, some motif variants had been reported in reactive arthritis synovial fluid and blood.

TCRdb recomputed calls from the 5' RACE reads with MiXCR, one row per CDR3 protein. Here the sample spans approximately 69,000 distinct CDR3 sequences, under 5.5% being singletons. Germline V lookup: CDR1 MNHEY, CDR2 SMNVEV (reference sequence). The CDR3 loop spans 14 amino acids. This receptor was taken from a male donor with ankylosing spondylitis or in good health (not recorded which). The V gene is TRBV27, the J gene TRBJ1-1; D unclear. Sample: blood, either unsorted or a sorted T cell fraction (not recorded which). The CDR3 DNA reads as TGTGCCAGCAGTTTAAGTCGCATGAACACTGAAGCTCTCTTT. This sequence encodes CASSLSRMNTEALF.